This is a list of T cell receptor beta chains from one sample in a study of T cell responses to AZD1222 COVID-19 vaccine. Libraries were prepared by immunoSEQ multiplex PCR; TCRdb keeps only in-frame clonotypes and omits some of them. The data hold fewer than 200,000 clones, with approximately 86% observed a single time. Sequences were derived from peripheral blood, sampled 28 days after the second AZD1222 dose. The receptors stem from an adult who received the AZD1222 COVID-19 vaccine. The CDR3 runs from the conserved cysteine through the conserved F or W. Fields, in order: D gene, V gene, clone size, CDR3 length, J gene, CDR3 DNA, CDR3 protein. A D gene is named only where the DNA matches it firmly. Clone size is given for some rows only: seen once, a few or many times, or a class if the clone is expanded.

>.|TRBV7-2|.|14|TRBJ2-7
TGTGCCAGCAGCTTAGATCGGGGGTCCTACGAGCAGTACTTC
CASSLDRGSYEQYF
>.|TRBV5-1|.|14|TRBJ1-4
TGCGCCAGCGGGGTGGGCCTTAATAATGAAAAACTGTTTTTT
CASGVGLNNEKLFF
>.|TRBV11-2|.|12|TRBJ1-4
TGTGCCAGCAGCTTTGGGCGGGAAAAACTGTTTTTT
CASSFGREKLFF
>TRBD1|TRBV5-1|.|16|TRBJ2-5
TGCGCCAGCAGCCCCTCGACAGGGGGCGCTGGGGAGACCCAGTACTTC
CASSPSTGGAGETQYF
>.|TRBV5-1|.|15|TRBJ1-5
TGCGCCAGCAGCTTGGGAGGGACTCCTGTTCAGCCCCAGCATTTT
CASSLGGTPVQPQHF
>.|TRBV18|few|16|TRBJ1-5
TGTGCCAGCTCACCAGAGTCAGGGCTGAGCAATCAGCCCCAGCATTTT
CASSPESGLSNQPQHF
>TRBD2|TRBV5-1|few|18|TRBJ2-1
TGCGCCAGCAGCTTGGTCTGGCTAGCGGGGGGCCGAAACAATGAGCAGTTCTTC
CASSLVWLAGGRNNEQFF
>.|TRBV30|once|12|TRBJ2-3
TGTGCCTGGAGTGTAGGTACAGATACGCAGTATTTT
CAWSVGTDTQYF
>.|TRBV10-2|.|13|TRBJ1-1
TGCGCCAGCAGTGGGTTAGAGACCCTTGGAGCTTTCTTT
CASSGLETLGAFF
>.|TRBV9|.|15|TRBJ1-1
TGTGCCAGCAGCGTTCAAGACAGACTGAACACTGAAGCTTTCTTT
CASSVQDRLNTEAFF
>.|TRBV9|.|13|TRBJ1-1
TGTGCCAGCAGCGTCGAGACGGGCCATGAAGCTTTCTTT
CASSVETGHEAFF